These 18 T cell receptor beta chains originate from one sample sequenced in a study of CD8+ T cells in alopecia areata. Treatment specified: oral pan-JAK inhibitor, 5-10 mg twice daily. RNA was extracted and reverse transcribed into cDNA as the sequencing template. Clones were sequenced by immunoSEQ multiplex PCR, and TCRdb holds only the in-frame ones, with some missing. The sample lists 110,000 or so clones; around 58% were seen once. Source: CD8+ T cells sorted from blood, taken at week 4, from a patient treated with tofacitinib. These receptors all stem from a human donor with alopecia areata.

J is TRBJ2-7 and V is TRBV29-1; 7 bases are shared with TRBD2. This CDR3 comprises 15 residues. In germline, CDR1 is SQVTM, CDR2 ANQGSEA. V was clipped by 4 bases and J by 2 bases; unmatched bases: 11. The CDR3 DNA reads TGCAGCGTTGTAAGCGCGGGGGATGCCACCTACGAGCAGTACTTC. Protein: CSVVSAGDATYEQYF.

This clone was detected a few times. CDR3 region: CAWTDAGASTDTQYF. For the CDR3, the DNA is TGTGCCTGGACCGATGCGGGGGCTAGCACAGATACGCAGTATTTT. The V call is TRBV30, the J call TRBJ2-3; TRBD2 might be the D (7 bases). Germline assignment: CDR1 GTSNPN and CDR2 SVGIG (reference sequence). V lost 4 bases, J lost 0 bases, and 14 bases lay in between. The CDR3 consists of 15 residues.

This sequence joins TRBV13 and TRBJ2-1; TRBD1 is a possible D gene (6 bases). Trimming took off 4 bases at V and 3 bases at J, with 10 bases between the two ends. Germline CDR1 is PRHDT and CDR2 is FYEKMQ (reference sequence). This CDR3 is built from 14 residues. The CDR3 DNA follows: TGTGCCAGCAGCTATCGGACAGTCTACAATGAGCAGTTCTTC. Translation gives CASSYRTVYNEQFF.

The chain links TRBV13 to TRBJ2-3; D possibly corresponds to TRBD1 (6 bases). Looked up from germline, CDR1 is PRHDT and CDR2 is FYEKMQ (reference sequence). Trimming shortened V by 3 bases and J by 4 bases, and 11 bases separated the two germline ends. The CDR3 is 14 amino acids. This CDR3 reads CASSFSGTPDTQYF. CDR3 bases: TGTGCCAGCAGCTTCTCTGGGACACCAGATACGCAGTATTTT. The whole variable domain, remainder taken from reference TRBV13 and TRBJ2-3, is AAGVIQSPRHLIKEKRETATLKCYPIPRHDTVYWYQQGPGQDPQFLISFYEKMQSDKGSIPDRFSAQQFSDYHSELNMSSLELGDSALYFCASSFSGTPDTQYFGPGTRLTVL.

This clone was detected only a few times. The rearrangement links TRBV29-1 to TRBJ2-2, with TRBD1 identical over 7 bases. V lost 2 bases, J lost 4 bases, and 7 bases stayed unmatched. The CDR3 totals 15 residues. Germline CDR1 reads SQVTM; CDR2 reads ANQGSEA. The CDR3 nucleotides read TGCAGCGTTGAATCCCCGGACAGGCCCACCGGGGAGCTGTTTTTT. Its translation: CSVESPDRPTGELFF.

The chain is built from TRBV30 and TRBJ1-5; weak D call: TRBD1 (5 bases). Trimming took off 0 bases at V and 1 base at J, with 16 bases between the two ends. The germline V gene encodes CDR1 GTSNPN and CDR2 SVGIG (reference sequence). There are 17 residues in the CDR3. The CDR3 reads CAWSVGLGVASNQPQHF. The CDR3 DNA is TGTGCCTGGAGTGTAGGCCTGGGGGTGGCGAGCAATCAGCCCCAGCATTTT.

Comments on this clone: This sample includes further DNA sequences coding for the same CDR3. The J gene is TRBJ1-2, the V gene TRBV5-6; the match to TRBD1 covers 11 bases. V shed 3 bases and J 5 bases; nucleotides not matched to a gene: 3. Germline CDR1 SGHDT, CDR2 YYEEEE. This CDR3 spans 14 amino acids. The CDR3 DNA reads as TGTGCCAGCAGCTCCGGGACAGGGGGGTATGGCTACACCTTC. Translation gives CASSSGTGGYGYTF.

Only a few counts were recorded for this clone. The chain combines TRBV28 with TRBJ2-7, with D possibly TRBD1 on 5 matching bases. The V end was cut by 6 bases, the J end by 4 bases, with 19 bases between. The CDR3 loop spans 15 amino acids. Germline V gives CDR1 MDHEN, CDR2 SYDVKM. DNA for the CDR3: TGTGCCAGCAGCCCGAACCCAGGGATAAGTTACGAGCAGTACTTC. It codes for CASSPNPGISYEQYF. The variable domain in full, completed from reference TRBV28 and TRBJ2-7, reads DVKVTQSSRYLVKRTGEKVFLECVQDMDHENMFWYRQDPGLGLRLIYFSYDVKMKEKGDIPEGYSVSREKKERFSLILESASTNQTSMYLCASSPNPGISYEQYFGPGTRLTVT.

This chain uses TRBV11-2 with TRBJ1-1; D remains unclear. Germline loops: CDR1 SGHAT, CDR2 FQNNGV. This CDR3 is built from 11 residues. V shed 6 bases and J shed 1 base, with 3 bases lying between them. The DNA for the CDR3 is TGTGCCAGCAGAGAGAACACTGAAGCTTTCTTT. This encodes CASRENTEAFF.

The rearrangement uses TRBV7-2 and TRBJ2-1; 8 bases map to TRBD2. Germline CDR1 reads SGHTA; CDR2 reads FQGNSA. With V trimmed by 5 bases and J by 10 bases, 1 base remained unmatched. This CDR3 is 11 amino acids long. CDR3 in amino acids: CASSTGGEQFF. CDR3 in DNA: TGTGCCAGCAGCACGGGAGGGGAGCAGTTCTTC.

The chain uses TRBV30 and TRBJ1-6; TRBD1 is a possible D gene (5 bases). This CDR3 contains 14 residues. The germline V and J ends were trimmed by 2 bases and 8 bases, with 13 bases remaining between them. Germline V gene sequence: CDR1 GTSNPN, CDR2 SVGIG (reference sequence). The CDR3: CAWSPRDAYSPLHF. The DNA of the CDR3 is TGTGCCTGGAGTCCCCGGGACGCGTATTCACCCCTCCACTTT.

The chain links TRBV29-1 to TRBJ2-1; D possibly corresponds to TRBD2 (6 bases). Germline V lookup: CDR1 SQVTM, CDR2 ANQGSEA. Trimming pared 4 bases from V and 6 bases from J, leaving 16 bases between. The CDR3 totals 14 residues. DNA for the CDR3: TGCAGCGTTGTTATTGGGGACTCAAGCAATGAGCAGTTCTTC. Protein sequence: CSVVIGDSSNEQFF.

The chain carries TRBV30 and TRBJ2-7; TRBD1 agrees at 7 bases. The CDR3 is made up of 13 amino acids. With V trimmed by 5 bases and J by 3 bases, 7 bases remained unmatched. Per the germline V gene, CDR1 is GTSNPN and CDR2 is SVGIG (reference sequence). The CDR3 region is CAWATRQGYEQYF. The CDR3 nucleotides are TGTGCCTGGGCAACCCGACAGGGCTACGAGCAGTACTTC.

V is TRBV29-1 and J is TRBJ2-5; maybe TRBD1 (6 bases). V lost 3 bases to trimming and J lost 3 bases, with 17 bases between them. This CDR3 is 15 amino acids long. Germline V gene data show CDR1 as SQVTM and CDR2 as ANQGSEA. The CDR3, as DNA: TGCAGCGTTGACGTGGACAGCCACTTCGAAGAGACCCAGTACTTC. This gives the protein CSVDVDSHFEETQYF.

This clone came up once. The CDR3 sequence is CASSQERESGNTIYF. The CDR3 nucleotides are TGCGCCAGCAGCCAGGAACGGGAGTCTGGAAACACCATATATTTT. The chain has TRBV4-1 and TRBJ1-3; D is undetermined. CDR3 length: 15 amino acids. Trimming took off 3 bases at V and 1 base at J, with 10 bases between the two ends. The germline V gene encodes CDR1 MGHRA and CDR2 YSYEKL.

This chain joins TRBV29-1 and TRBJ2-7; D uncertain. The CDR3 runs to 15 residues. Between the trimmed V and J ends, which lost 4 bases and 2 bases, there was a span of 18 bases. Per germline, CDR1 SQVTM and CDR2 ANQGSEA. The DNA of the CDR3 is TGCAGCGTTGGGGGTGGGCAGCTAGTACCCTACGAGCAGTACTTC. It codes for CSVGGGQLVPYEQYF.

J is TRBJ1-2 and V is TRBV29-1; D gene uncertain. The CDR3 is 13 amino acids. Germline CDR1 reads SQVTM; CDR2 reads ANQGSEA. V lost 4 bases, J lost 3 bases, and 12 bases lay in between. The CDR3 protein is CSVVSGTDYGYTF. The CDR3 DNA reads as TGCAGCGTTGTCTCGGGCACGGACTATGGCTACACCTTC.

About this clone itself: This may come from a read error, since a much larger clone is one base off. Here the CDR3 reads CASSHSFGEASYEQYF. Written as DNA, the CDR3 is TGCGCCAGCAGCCATTCGTTCGGGGAAGCGTCCTACGAGCAGTACTTC. The chain links TRBV7-3 to TRBJ2-7; TRBD2 is a possible D gene (5 bases). The germline V gene encodes CDR1 SGHTA and CDR2 FQGTGA. This CDR3 contains 16 residues.